This record concerns one T cell receptor (beta chain) sequence. Germline-derived CDR1 and CDR2 are SEHNR and FQNEAQ (reference sequence). The CDR3 extends over 14 amino acids. Trimming pared 3 bases from V and 2 bases from J, leaving 10 bases between. Repertoires were generated with immunoSEQ multiplex PCR, while TCRdb's copy carries only in-frame clones and drops some. The table shows about 370,000 clones, with more than 80% occurring only once. This specimen belongs to a study of blood T cell repertoires in COVID-19. Source material: peripheral blood. The chain has TRBV7-9 and TRBJ2-5; D unresolved. This receptor was obtained from a young woman with COVID-19, enrolled during active disease. CDR3 sequence (DNA): TGTGCCAGCAGCTTGCTTTGGCCTCAAGAGACCCAGTACTTC. This sequence encodes CASSLLWPQETQYF. Drawing the rest from reference TRBV7-9 and TRBJ2-5, the complete variable domain is DTGVSQNPRHKITKRGQNVTFRCDPISEHNRLYWYRQTLGQGPEFLTYFQNEAQLEKSRLLSDRFSAERPKGSFSTLEIQRTEQGDSAMYLCASSLLWPQETQYFGPGTRLLVL.